In its sample, the clone carrying this T cell receptor (beta chain) was seen once. Antigen unknown. Single viable CD3+CD4+CD8-CD45RO+ cells were sorted as the memory CD4+ T cells. Positive selection with CD4 microbeads enriched total CD4+ T cells. The protocol was immunoSEQ multiplex PCR, while the TCRdb copy is restricted to in-frame clones and leaves out a portion. The sample lists approximately 70,000 clones, about 70% occurring once. This CDR3 is 16 amino acids long. CDR1 and CDR2 from the germline V gene are KGHSH and LQKENI. Germline trimming cut 3 bases from V and 6 bases from J; bases unmatched to any gene: 10. The data derive from a study of memory CD4+ T cells and cytomegalovirus serostatus. General study points: Each of 67 CMV-associated TCRbeta sequences occurred in one to five individuals. Suggested: most of the CMV-linked TCR signature lies in CD4+ memory cells.

This chain uses TRBV18 with TRBJ2-1, with 8 bases lining up with TRBD2. The specimen sequenced was memory CD4+ T cells from blood. This sequence was found in an adult in good health and CMV-seropositive. The CDR3 nucleotides read TGTGCCAGCTCACCGCCGGGACTAGATCTTGGCAATGAGCAGTTCTTC. It encodes CASSPPGLDLGNEQFF.